One sample yielded the 8 T cell receptor beta chains listed below, sequenced in a study of T cell responses to AZD1222 COVID-19 vaccine. Produced via immunoSEQ multiplex PCR; TCRdb's table is partial and in-frame only. The data show roughly 150,000 clones, with approximately 88% seen just once and 2% to 2.5% held by the top ten. Sequencing used peripheral blood, obtained on day 0 of AZD1222 vaccination. The origin of the receptors is an adult in good health.

This chain joins TRBV9 and TRBJ1-1; D might be TRBD1 (5 bases). The CDR3 has 15 amino acids. The V and J ends lost 0 bases and 0 bases respectively, with 9 bases between them. Germline V CDR1 and CDR2: SGDLS, YYNGEE. The CDR3 protein is CASSVVSDMNTEAFF. The CDR3, as DNA: TGTGCCAGCAGCGTAGTGTCGGACATGAACACTGAAGCTTTCTTT.

V and J are TRBV6-6 and TRBJ2-3; D not certain. This CDR3 is 16 amino acids long. The V gene's germline CDR1 is MNHNY and CDR2 SVGAGI (reference sequence). Between the trimmed V and J ends, which lost 8 bases and 5 bases, there was a span of 23 bases. DNA for the CDR3: TGTGCCAGCCTACGAACTGCAAAGTTCACGGGAGATACGCAGTATTTT. As protein: CASLRTAKFTGDTQYF.

With respect to this clone: One junction end disagrees with the germline gene, perhaps due to a read error. The rearrangement links TRBV7-7 to TRBJ1-5; TRBD1 might be the D (5 bases). Germline-derived CDR1 and CDR2 are SSHAT and FNYEAQ (reference sequence). The CDR3 sequence is 15 residues long. The CDR3 reads CASSLAYPGHQPQHF. The CDR3 DNA reads as TGTGCTAGCAGCTTAGCGTATCCGGGACATCAGCCCCAGCATTTT. Full variable domain (missing parts from reference TRBV7-7 and TRBJ1-5): GAGVSQSPRYKVTKRGQDVTLRCDPISSHATLYWYQQALGQGPEFLTYFNYEAQPDKSGLPSDRFSAERPEGSISTLTIQRTEQRDSAMYRCASSLAYPGHQPQHFGDGTRLSIL.

This clone was observed once. The V call is TRBV9, the J call TRBJ2-3; D remains unclear. CDR3 length: 13 residues. Germline lookup yields CDR1 SGDLS and CDR2 YYNGEE. The germline V and J ends were trimmed by 0 bases and 6 bases, with 8 bases remaining between them. CDR3 sequence: CASSVGVADTQYF. CDR3 bases: TGTGCCAGCAGCGTAGGAGTCGCCGATACGCAGTATTTT. Full variable domain (outside the CDR3, taken from reference TRBV9 and TRBJ2-3): DSGVTQTPKHLITATGQRVTLRCSPRSGDLSVYWYQQSLDQGLQFLIQYYNGEERAKGNILERFSAQQFPDLHSELNLSSLELGDSALYFCASSVGVADTQYFGPGTRLTVL.

This clone was detected once. CDR3 coding DNA: TGTGCCAGCAGAGGACAGGGTTATGCCGGGGAGCTGTTTTTT. Residues: CASRGQGYAGELFF. V usage is TRBV6-5 and J usage is TRBJ2-2; 8 bases match TRBD1. J was trimmed by 6 bases and V by 6 bases; bases with no gene match: 6. This CDR3 region has 14 residues. Germline CDR1 MNHEY, CDR2 SVGAGI.

The chain is built from TRBV10-3 and TRBJ1-2, with D possibly being TRBD1 (5 bases). Trimming shortened V by 9 bases and J by 10 bases, and 18 bases separated the two germline ends. Germline V CDR1 and CDR2: ENHRY, SYGVKD. The CDR3 is made up of 12 amino acids. CDR3 sequence reads: CAMGSGDSAYTF. CDR3 bases: TGTGCCATGGGGTCGGGGGACTCAGCCTACACCTTC.

This chain uses TRBV6-5 with TRBJ1-1; tentatively, D is TRBD1 (6 bases). V was pared by 6 bases and J by 10 bases, with 9 bases between. The CDR3 has 10 amino acids. Germline CDR1 reads MNHEY; CDR2 reads SVGAGI. Here the CDR3 reads CASRTGPAFF. The DNA for the CDR3 is TGTGCCAGCAGAACAGGGCCAGCTTTCTTT.

V gene TRBV30 combines with J gene TRBJ1-1; D remains ambiguous. The V and J ends lost 5 bases and 6 bases respectively, with 7 bases between them. Per the germline V gene, CDR1 is GTSNPN and CDR2 is SVGIG (reference sequence). The CDR3 is 10 residues long. In DNA form, the CDR3 reads TGTGCCTGGGTACAGTCTGAAGCTTTCTTT. Protein: CAWVQSEAFF.